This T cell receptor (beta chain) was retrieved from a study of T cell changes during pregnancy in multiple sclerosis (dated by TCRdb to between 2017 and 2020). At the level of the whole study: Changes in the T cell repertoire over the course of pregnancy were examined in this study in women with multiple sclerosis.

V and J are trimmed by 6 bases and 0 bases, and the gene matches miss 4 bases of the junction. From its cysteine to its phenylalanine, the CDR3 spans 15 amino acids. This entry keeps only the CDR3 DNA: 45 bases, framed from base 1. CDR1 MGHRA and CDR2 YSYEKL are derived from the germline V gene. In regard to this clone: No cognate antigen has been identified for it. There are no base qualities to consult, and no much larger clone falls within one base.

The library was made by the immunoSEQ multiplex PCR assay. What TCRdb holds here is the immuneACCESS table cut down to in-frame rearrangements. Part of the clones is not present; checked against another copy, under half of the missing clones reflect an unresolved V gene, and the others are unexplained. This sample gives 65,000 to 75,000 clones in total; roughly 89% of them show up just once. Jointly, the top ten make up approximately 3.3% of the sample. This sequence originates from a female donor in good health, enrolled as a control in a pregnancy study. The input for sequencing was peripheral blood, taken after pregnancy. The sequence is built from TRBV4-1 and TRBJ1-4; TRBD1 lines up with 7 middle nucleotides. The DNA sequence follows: TGCGCCAGCAGGAAAACAGGGGCAACTAATGAAAAACTGTTTTTT. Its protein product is CASRKTGATNEKLFF.